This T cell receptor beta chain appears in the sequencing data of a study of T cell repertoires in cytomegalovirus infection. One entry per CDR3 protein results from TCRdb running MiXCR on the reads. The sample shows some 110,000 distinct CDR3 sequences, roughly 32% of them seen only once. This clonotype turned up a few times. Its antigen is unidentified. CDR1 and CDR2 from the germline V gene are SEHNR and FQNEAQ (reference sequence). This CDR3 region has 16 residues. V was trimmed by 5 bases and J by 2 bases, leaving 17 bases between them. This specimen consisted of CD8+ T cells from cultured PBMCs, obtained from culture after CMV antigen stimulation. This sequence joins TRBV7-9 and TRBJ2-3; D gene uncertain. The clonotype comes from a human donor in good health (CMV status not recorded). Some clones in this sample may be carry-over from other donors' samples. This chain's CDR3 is CASSQTAATLTDTQYF. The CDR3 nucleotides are TGTGCCAGCAGCCAGACGGCTGCTACTCTCACAGATACGCAGTATTTT.